This TCR beta chain was obtained from a study of shared clonotypes between healthy human individuals. The protocol was immunoSEQ multiplex PCR, while the TCRdb copy is restricted to in-frame clones and leaves out a portion. Altogether about 1.1 million clones are present, roughly 80% being singletons, with the ten largest covering approximately 0.95%. Trimming took off 4 bases at V and 7 bases at J, with 20 bases between the two ends. CDR3 length: 16 residues. Germline V gene sequence: CDR1 SGHTA, CDR2 FQGNSA. Material: memory CD4+ T cells from PBMCs. Documented subset: CD45RA-negative fraction. This TCR was recovered from a young man in good health. Some clones in this sample may be carry-over from other donors' samples. The chain is built from TRBV7-2 and TRBJ1-5; maybe TRBD1 (6 bases). The CDR3 region is CASSSLWGGAGQPQHF. The CDR3 DNA reads as TGTGCCAGCAGCTCCCTCTGGGGGGGGGCAGGGCAGCCCCAGCATTTT.